The following is a T cell receptor (beta chain) sequence with its context. Its binding antigen is unknown. Base qualities are missing; no much larger clone stands one base away. The data derive from a study of T cells in Graves' hyperthyroidism and ophthalmopathy (dated by TCRdb to the late 2010s). Regarding the study in general: Peripheral blood samples were taken at initial diagnosis, before any treatment was given. To identify TCR V-J signatures that set the groups apart, the researchers used a discovery cohort of about a hundred patients, made up of around 40 with Graves' ophthalmopathy and approximately 57 with stable Graves' hyperthyroidism. Whether ophthalmopathy could be predicted prospectively was tested in an independent validation cohort made up of roughly 19 hyperthyroidism patients plus 17 patients who later progressed to ophthalmopathy. The 100 discovery patients were randomly split 7:3 into training and test sets. In addition, the study compared T-cell repertoires in thyroid tissue and in blood from six Graves' hyperthyroidism patients. After sampling, hyperthyroidism patients received methimazole starting at 30 mg daily, and ophthalmopathy patients received high-dose intravenous methylprednisolone. The paper reports TCR Vbeta CDR3 sequencing of approximately 140 peripheral blood samples: over 40 ophthalmopathy, about 75 hyperthyroidism and 17 progressor patients.

The TCR beta CDR3 regions were amplified from RNA transcripts. The first round of RT-PCR for the TCR CDR3 was performed with the HTBI primer set and the Qiagen OneStep RT-PCR kit. Libraries were constructed in a second round of multiplex PCR, after which size selection and purification were performed. Sequencing of the libraries was done on an Illumina HiSeq2000 using paired-end 100 bp reads. As for how the authors treated the data: Raw data were processed with SOAPnuke, discarding reads with adapters, uncalled bases, mean Phred below 15, or no exact constant-primer or identifier match. High-quality paired reads were merged using COPE v1.2.5, and each unique nucleotide sequence was defined as a clonotype. Clonotypes were aligned to IMGT TRBV, TRBD and TRBJ reference segments using MiTCR v1.1. The analysis was restricted to V-J combinations with a frequency above 0.0001, which together covered just over 98% of the repertoires. The TCS score was defined as the ratio of F50 (clonal expansion) to E x V (chaos), calculated using BLOSUM62-based TCRdist between CDR3 peptides within each V-J. Welch's t-statistics and random forest reduced several hundred V-J features to 13, which were used in a naive Bayes classifier (R e1071). TCRdb applied fastp at Q25 and MiXCR to the public reads, then kept only in-frame beta chains. Each record represents a unique CDR3 protein, reported with the most common genes and DNA among its rows. V and J calls and clone size were set by TCRdb, not the authors. Within this sample are about 510,000 distinct CDR3 sequences, with approximately 15% of them counted one time only. The ten largest clones capture approximately 15% of the sample.

CDR1 and CDR2 are read off the germline V gene as SGDLS and YYNGEE. From cysteine to phenylalanine, the CDR3 is 15 amino acids long. The read is trimmed to its CDR3 DNA, 45 bases read in frame from base 1. The V end loses 0 bases and the J end loses 4 bases, and a stretch of 14 bases separates them. Here is what the overall study found, with its caveats: In validation, the model predicted progression to ophthalmopathy with just under 71% sensitivity and 72% to 85% specificity, a median of about 6.7 months before onset. No statistical method was used to fix the sample size in advance, and group allocation was not hidden from the investigators. A 13 V-J signature model separated ophthalmopathy from stable hyperthyroidism, with just over 85% sensitivity and about 81% specificity in cross-validation and 80%/75% in testing. Blood samples also contained most of the expanded thyroid clonotypes (frequency above 0.001), which suggests that blood repertoires may reflect thyroid immune responses.

A patient counted as having stable Graves' hyperthyroidism if no progression to ophthalmopathy occurred over 18 months of follow-up. Hyperthyroidism patients were aged 18 to 65 years and newly diagnosed, with disease duration of less than 2 months. Exclusion was applied to patients with uncontrolled infections, other autoimmune diseases, pregnancy or lactation. Diagnoses were established on the basis of clinical symptoms, serum thyroxine and TRAb, thyroid ultrasound, and orbital computed tomography. PBMCs were isolated from about 10 ml of fresh peripheral blood by Ficoll-Paque density gradient centrifugation. Total RNA was extracted with Trizol reagent, and quality was checked on an Agilent 2100 Bioanalyzer.

The sequence was obtained from a woman between 35 and 50 years old with Graves' hyperthyroidism. The sequencing sample was made of blood. In this chain, TRBV9 is recombined with TRBJ2-7, and TRBD2 may be the D gene, going by 5 matching bases. DNA sequence: TGTGCCAGCAGCGTAGGAGGGTACGATCCTTACGAGCAGTACTTC. Protein translation: CASSVGGYDPYEQYF.